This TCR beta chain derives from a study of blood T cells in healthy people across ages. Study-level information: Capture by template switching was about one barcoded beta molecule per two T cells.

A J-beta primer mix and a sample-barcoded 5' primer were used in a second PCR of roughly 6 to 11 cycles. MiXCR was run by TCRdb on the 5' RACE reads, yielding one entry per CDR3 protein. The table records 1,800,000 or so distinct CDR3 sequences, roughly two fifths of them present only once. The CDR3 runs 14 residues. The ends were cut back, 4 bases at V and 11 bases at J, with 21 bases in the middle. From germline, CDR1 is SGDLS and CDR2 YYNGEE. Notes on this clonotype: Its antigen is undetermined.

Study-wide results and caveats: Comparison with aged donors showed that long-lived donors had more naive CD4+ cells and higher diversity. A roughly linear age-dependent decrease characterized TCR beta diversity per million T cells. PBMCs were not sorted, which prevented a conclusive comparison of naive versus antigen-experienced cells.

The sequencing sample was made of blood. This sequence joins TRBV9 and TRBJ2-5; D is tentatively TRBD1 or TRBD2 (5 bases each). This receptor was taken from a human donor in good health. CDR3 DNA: TGTGCCAGCAGCCTGGGCCCGATCTCCAGGGAGCAGTACTTC. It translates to CASSLGPISREQYF.